These T cell receptor beta chains were read from a single sample in a study of blood T cell repertoires in COVID-19. TCRdb's copy holds only in-frame clones and misses some; the assay was immunoSEQ multiplex PCR. The repertoire holds over 300,000 clones, 85% seen once, with 7.2% in the top ten. Specimen: peripheral blood. The receptors derive from a human donor in a cohort sampled during active COVID-19. The CDR3 runs from the conserved cysteine through the conserved F or W. D genes are given only for firm matches.

J gene | D gene | V gene | CDR3 protein
TRBJ1-2 | TRBD1 | TRBV24-1 | CATSDSPTGAEFNYGYTF
TRBJ1-6 | TRBD1 | TRBV18 | CASSQFGDSNSPLHF
TRBJ2-7 | NA | TRBV5-1 | CASSLEINTPYEQYF
TRBJ2-1 | TRBD2 | TRBV7-8 | CASSLVAGGMVAYNEQFF
TRBJ2-7 | NA | TRBV5-1 | CASWGPGSYEQYF
TRBJ1-5 | NA | TRBV14 | CASSQGVYQPQHF
TRBJ2-2 | TRBD1 | TRBV5-6 | CASSSKDRENTGELFF
TRBJ2-1 | NA | TRBV10-3 | CAISIRQNYNEQFF
TRBJ2-7 | TRBD2 | TRBV5-1 | CASATQGGPYEQYF
TRBJ1-1 | NA | TRBV5-1 | CASSILAGNTEAFF
TRBJ1-2 | NA | TRBV7-3 | CASALSAGDYGYTF
TRBJ1-3 | TRBD1 | TRBV19 | CASSTHRGGAGNTIYF
TRBJ1-1 | NA | TRBV3-1/TRBV3-2 | CASSQDLRGMEAFF
TRBJ2-1 | NA | TRBV20-1 | CSATGDNEQFF
TRBJ1-6 | NA | TRBV4-1 | CASSQDRATYNSPLHF
TRBJ2-7 | NA | TRBV9 | CRGQGTYEQYF
TRBJ1-5 | NA | TRBV12-3/TRBV12-4 | CASSLDRPQHF
TRBJ2-1 | TRBD2 | TRBV14 | CASSQVWGGEQFF
TRBJ1-3 | NA | TRBV19 | CASSNKQGFSGNTIYF
TRBJ2-7 | TRBD1 | TRBV4-1 | CAKARGRVGECYEQYF
TRBJ2-7 | NA | TRBV5-1 | CASSLVGGPSEQYF
TRBJ1-2 | NA | TRBV2 | CASTVQGAVYTF
TRBJ1-5 | TRBD1 | TRBV9 | CASSGGTDNQPQHF
TRBJ2-7 | NA | TRBV6-5 | CASTAKEGSSYEQYF
TRBJ2-7 | TRBD1 | TRBV7-9 | CASSATGGSHEQYF
TRBJ1-2 | NA | TRBV20-1 | CSASRQGMTNYGYTF
TRBJ2-1 | NA | TRBV18 | CASSPPGQRSNEQFF
TRBJ1-3 | NA | TRBV6-5 | CASRPLTLGNTIYF
TRBJ1-4 | TRBD1 | TRBV29-1 | CSVDRGQGEKLFF
TRBJ2-3 | NA | TRBV4-1 | CASSQGGRGTSTDTQYF
TRBJ1-1 | NA | TRBV18 | CASSPGGIQAFF
TRBJ2-1 | NA | TRBV5-4 | CASSLDRESNEQFF
TRBJ2-5 | TRBD1 | TRBV20-1 | CSASVWGTGQETQYF
TRBJ1-2 | NA | TRBV6-2/TRBV6-3 | CASSYSFESGFYGYTF
TRBJ2-3 | NA | TRBV12-5 | CASAPHWASGTDTQYF
TRBJ1-3 | NA | TRBV6-5 | CASSYGLRTAGNTIYF
TRBJ1-2 | NA | TRBV5-6 | CASSLGGDSYGYTF
TRBJ1-5 | NA | TRBV7-8 | CASSLGLTGNTNQPQHF
TRBJ1-6 | TRBD1 | TRBV27 | CASSPGTGTSPLHF